This entry is about one TCR beta chain. The data are from a study of cytomegalovirus exposure and HLA in healthy donors. The PCR had 60 Vbeta and 13 Jbeta primers. Assay used: immunoSEQ multiplex PCR; TCRdb lists only in-frame clones, some missing. The sample lists about 76,000 clones; under 80% were seen once. The length of the CDR3 is 14 residues. V gave up 5 bases and J gave up 8 bases; unmatched junction bases: 8. Germline loops: CDR1 MNHNS, CDR2 SASEGT. The sequence derives from a male donor in good health and CMV-seropositive. Input material: PBMCs. The rearrangement joins TRBV6-1 to TRBJ1-2, with TRBD1 matching over 10 bases. CDR3 nucleotides: TGTGCCAGCAGTAAGGGACAGGGGAAGAGCGGCTACACCTTC. Amino acid sequence: CASSKGQGKSGYTF.